The 31 T cell receptor beta chains presented below share a single source sample, sequenced in a study of cytomegalovirus exposure and HLA in healthy donors. The PCR contained 60 Vbeta and 13 Jbeta primers. Libraries were prepared by immunoSEQ multiplex PCR; TCRdb keeps only in-frame clonotypes and omits some of them. The sample comprises about 94,000 clones, 6.5% to 8% of which are singletons, and under 3% rests with the top ten. Sequencing was performed on PBMCs. These receptors all come from a man between 45 and 60 years old in good health and CMV-seronegative.

This sequence joins TRBV5-6 and TRBJ2-1; 8 bases line up with TRBD1. V lost 6 bases to trimming and J lost 3 bases; unmatched junction nucleotides: 5. Per germline, CDR1 SGHDT and CDR2 YYEEEE. The length of the CDR3 is 14 residues. The chain's CDR3 is CASMRGQGYNEQFF. The DNA of the CDR3 is TGTGCCAGCATGCGAGGACAGGGCTACAATGAGCAGTTCTTC.

This clone has just a few counts. This chain joins TRBV7-9 and TRBJ2-7; weak D call: TRBD2 (6 bases). CDR1 is SEHNR, CDR2 FQNEAQ, per germline (reference sequence). V lost 5 bases and J lost 0, with 11 bases in between. This CDR3 spans 14 amino acids. The CDR3 coding sequence is TGTGCCAGCAGCCTTAGCGGTAGCTCCTACGAGCAGTACTTC. Translated: CASSLSGSSYEQYF.

This clone has just a few counts. The sample contains more than one DNA sequence encoding this CDR3. The CDR3 DNA reads as TGTGCCAGCAGCTCTTCTACAGATACGCAGTATTTT. This sequence encodes CASSSSTDTQYF. The gene calls are TRBV7-3 and TRBJ2-3; D remains unclear. The V end lost 4 bases, the J end lost 3 bases, and 5 bases lay between the germline ends. Germline-derived CDR1 and CDR2 are SGHTA and FQGTGA. The CDR3 has 12 amino acids.

The chain has TRBV30 and TRBJ1-3; 7 bases agree with TRBD1. V gave up 1 base and J gave up 4 bases; unmatched junction bases: 4. The CDR3 runs to 14 residues. The germline CDR1 and CDR2 sequences are GTSNPN and SVGIG (reference sequence). The CDR3 loop is CAWSEGAIGNTIYF. The CDR3, as DNA: TGTGCCTGGAGTGAGGGGGCTATAGGAAACACCATATATTTT.

This chain connects TRBV7-9 to TRBJ2-5; TRBD1 is a possible D gene (6 bases). With 7 bases removed from V and 1 base from J, the gap between germline ends came to 10 bases. CDR3 length: 13 residues. Germline CDR1 is SEHNR and CDR2 is FQNEAQ (reference sequence). CDR3 coding DNA: TGTGCCAGCACCCGAGGGGGCCAAGAGACCCAGTACTTC. Translation: CASTRGGQETQYF.

The V gene is TRBV7-8, the J gene TRBJ1-1, with TRBD1 identical over 10 bases. Germline V lookup: CDR1 SGHVS, CDR2 FQNEAQ. The CDR3 extends over 17 amino acids. V gave up 2 bases and J gave up 1 base; unmatched junction bases: 7. Here the CDR3 reads CASSLPGQGVRNTEAFF. The CDR3 DNA sequence: TGTGCCAGCAGCTTACCTGGACAGGGGGTGAGGAACACTGAAGCTTTCTTT.

This clone has only a few counts. The sample contains more than one DNA sequence encoding this CDR3. The rearrangement joins TRBV5-1 to TRBJ1-1, with D possibly being TRBD1 (6 bases). This CDR3 has 13 amino acids. Germline CDR1 and CDR2: SGHRS and YFSETQ. V lost 3 bases to trimming and J lost 3 bases, with 9 bases between them. The CDR3 DNA follows: TGCGCCAGCAGCTCGGGACAATACACTGAAGCTTTCTTT. Amino acid sequence: CASSSGQYTEAFF.

This clone showed up just a few times. The CDR3 coding sequence is TGCAGTGCACTTCAGCGGCACATTCAGTACTTC. Its translation is CSALQRHIQYF. The rearrangement links TRBV20-1 to TRBJ2-4, with TRBD2 as a possible D gene (5 bases). Germline-derived CDR1 and CDR2 are DFQATT and SNEGSKA (reference sequence). V shed 6 bases and J shed 8 bases, with 11 bases lying between them. The CDR3 runs 11 residues.

The rearrangement uses TRBV5-6 and TRBJ2-7; 9 bases align to TRBD1. CDR3 length equals 14 residues. The V gene's germline CDR1 is SGHDT and CDR2 YYEEEE. The junction had 5 bases not matched to a gene; V was cut back by 3 bases and J by 4 bases. The CDR3: CASSSGQGEYEQYF. The CDR3 bases are TGTGCCAGCAGCTCGGGACAGGGAGAGTACGAGCAGTACTTC.

This clone was picked up many times. The chain links TRBV19 to TRBJ2-5; TRBD2 matches 12 bases. This CDR3 comprises 15 residues. Germline assignment: CDR1 LNHDA and CDR2 SQIVND (reference sequence). J gave up 5 bases and V 6 bases, and 7 bases lay outside the gene matches. The CDR3 region is CASSRRLAGDETQYF. DNA of the CDR3: TGTGCCAGTAGCCGTCGACTAGCGGGGGATGAGACCCAGTACTTC.

This clone was detected only a few times. V is TRBV11-2 and J is TRBJ1-4; 7 positions agree with TRBD1. The CDR3 has 17 amino acids. V shed 1 base and J 6 bases; nucleotides not matched to a gene: 11. Germline V gene data show CDR1 as SGHAT and CDR2 as FQNNGV. The CDR3 DNA reads as TGTGCCAGCAGCTTAGGACAGGGAACCCTAGGTTATGAAAAACTGTTTTTT. It encodes CASSLGQGTLGYEKLFF.

This clone was picked up a small number of times. The CDR3, as DNA: TGTGCCAGCAGCCCCTCGGGGGGGCTAGCGGGAAACACCGGGGAGCTGTTTTTT. This translates into CASSPSGGLAGNTGELFF. The chain combines TRBV5-4 with TRBJ2-2; TRBD2 agrees at 9 bases. The CDR3 totals 18 residues. Unmatched junction bases numbered 12, after V lost 4 bases and J lost 2 bases. CDR1 is SGHNT, CDR2 YYREEE, per germline (reference sequence).

This clone has just a few counts. The J gene is TRBJ1-1, the V gene TRBV15; 11 bases match TRBD1. V shed 4 bases, J shed 4 bases, and the junction held 14 bases outside the gene matches. This CDR3 is built from 18 residues. CDR1 and CDR2 (germline): LNHNV, YYDKDF (reference sequence). CDR3 nucleotides: TGTGCCACCAGCAAGAACCGGGACAGGGGGTCCGTAGGCACTGAAGCTTTCTTT. It translates to CATSKNRDRGSVGTEAFF.

The chain joins TRBV5-1 to TRBJ2-5, with 7 nucleotides matching TRBD1. Trimming at V came to 1 base and at J to 0 bases, leaving 3 bases not matched to a gene. Germline loops: CDR1 SGHRS, CDR2 YFSETQ. This CDR3 comprises 15 residues. The CDR3 region is CASSLRDSYQETQYF. CDR3 in DNA: TGCGCCAGCAGCTTGAGGGACAGTTACCAAGAGACCCAGTACTTC. The variable domain in full, completed from reference TRBV5-1 and TRBJ2-5, reads KAGVTQTPRYLIKTRGQQVTLSCSPISGHRSVSWYQQTPGQGLQFLFEYFSETQRNKGNFPGRFSGRQFSNSRSEMNVSTLELGDSALYLCASSLRDSYQETQYFGPGTRLLVL.

This chain joins TRBV29-1 and TRBJ1-2; no clear D gene. Trimming stripped 3 bases from V and 4 bases from J, with 9 bases between. The V gene's germline CDR1 is SQVTM and CDR2 ANQGSEA. CDR3 length: 12 amino acids. CDR3 nucleotides: TGCAGCGTTGAGGGCAGCTCCTATGGCTACACCTTC. The encoded protein is CSVEGSSYGYTF.

The CDR3 DNA follows: TGTGCCTGGAGACAGGAGACCTATGGCTACACCTTC. Translation: CAWRQETYGYTF. The genes are TRBV30 and TRBJ1-2; possible D gene TRBD1, 5 bases. Germline lookup yields CDR1 GTSNPN and CDR2 SVGIG (reference sequence). Trimming removed 3 bases at V and 4 bases at J, with 9 bases between. The CDR3 has 12 amino acids.

The chain is built from TRBV19 and TRBJ1-5; no clear D gene. V lost 3 bases and J 0 bases, leaving 18 bases between the germline ends. Germline CDR1 LNHDA, CDR2 SQIVND (reference sequence). The CDR3 spans 18 residues. The CDR3 DNA reads TGTGCCAGTAGTATCTCACCCCAGGCGGGTTATAGCAATCAGCCCCAGCATTTT. This sequence encodes CASSISPQAGYSNQPQHF. Looking up the rest from reference TRBV19 and TRBJ1-5 gives the full variable domain: DGGITQSPKYLFRKEGQNVTLSCEQNLNHDAMYWYRQDPGQGLRLIYYSQIVNDFQKGDIAEGYSVSREKKESFPLTVTSAQKNPTAFYLCASSISPQAGYSNQPQHFGDGTRLSIL.

The rearrangement joins TRBV25-1 to TRBJ2-3; D possibly corresponds to TRBD2 (5 bases). Trimming stripped 11 bases from V and 5 bases from J, with 5 bases between. The germline V gene encodes CDR1 MGHDK and CDR2 SYGVNS. The CDR3 is 9 residues long. The CDR3 nucleotides are TGTGCCGCGGGAGATACGCAGTATTTT. Amino acids: CAAGDTQYF.

The sample holds a few counts of this clone. The chain couples TRBV5-6 to TRBJ2-1; 9 nucleotides align to TRBD2. Germline V CDR1 and CDR2: SGHDT, YYEEEE. The CDR3 runs to 15 residues. Losses at the gene ends were 4 bases for V and 6 bases for J; bases not matched to a gene: 8. CDR3 sequence reads: CASSEGLAQPNEQFF. CDR3 DNA: TGTGCCAGCAGCGAAGGACTAGCGCAACCCAATGAGCAGTTCTTC.

This clone was seen a few times. The chain uses TRBV28 and TRBJ1-5; 7 nucleotides line up with TRBD1. The CDR3 totals 18 residues. Germline loops: CDR1 MDHEN, CDR2 SYDVKM. Trimming removed 5 bases from V and 0 bases from J; junction bases left unmatched: 13. This CDR3 is CASSRDSSGSYSNQPQHF. As DNA, the CDR3 is TGTGCCAGCAGTAGGGACAGTTCAGGCTCATATAGCAATCAGCCCCAGCATTTT.

The chain recombines TRBV29-1 with TRBJ2-7, with 8 bases that match TRBD2. This CDR3 comprises 13 residues. The V and J ends lost 1 base and 5 bases, in that order; junction bases with no gene match: 4. Germline-derived CDR1 and CDR2 are SQVTM and ANQGSEA. The CDR3 DNA sequence: TGCAGCGTTGAAGTTCGGCGGGGGGACGAGCAGTACTTC. It is translated as CSVEVRRGDEQYF.

The CDR3 is CASSPGGEGQGGELFF. CDR3 bases: TGTGCCAGCAGCCCCGGAGGGGAGGGGCAAGGCGGGGAGCTGTTTTTT. The chain recombines TRBV7-3 with TRBJ2-2; 7 nucleotides line up with TRBD2. Germline trimming cut 5 bases from V and 7 bases from J; bases unmatched to any gene: 13. Germline loops: CDR1 SGHTA, CDR2 FQGTGA. CDR3 length: 16 amino acids.

This clone occurred a few times. V gene TRBV28 combines with J gene TRBJ2-5; 10 bases align to TRBD1. The J segment lost 6 bases and the V segment lost 5 bases, leaving 12 bases of the junction unmatched. The CDR3 spans 16 residues. Germline V lookup: CDR1 MDHEN, CDR2 SYDVKM. For the CDR3, the DNA is TGTGCCAGCAGTCAACCGGGACAGGGGCTTACTAAGACCCAGTACTTC. Protein product: CASSQPGQGLTKTQYF.

This chain links TRBV18 with TRBJ1-1, with 12 bases matching TRBD1. CDR1 is KGHSH, CDR2 LQKENI, per germline. Trimming cost V 2 bases and J 8 bases; bases outside gene matches: 12. This CDR3 region has 17 residues. The CDR3 nucleotides read TGTGCCAGCTCACCAGGGGACAGGGGGCGAGGGCTTTCGGAAGCTTTCTTT. Amino acids: CASSPGDRGRGLSEAFF. Together with reference TRBV18 and TRBJ1-1, the CDR3 gives the full variable domain: NAGVMQNPRHLVRRRGQEARLRCSPMKGHSHVYWYRQLPEEGLKFMVYLQKENIIDESGMPKERFSAEFPKEGPSILRIQQVVRGDSAAYFCASSPGDRGRGLSEAFFGQGTRLTVV.

This chain joins TRBV6-1 and TRBJ2-3; 9 bases fit TRBD2. Germline CDR1 MNHNS, CDR2 SASEGT. The J segment lost 5 bases and the V segment lost 1 base, leaving 7 bases of the junction unmatched. This CDR3 comprises 16 residues. CDR3 nucleotide sequence: TGTGCCAGCAGTGAAGAGGTTGCGGGGGGGAGAGATACGCAGTATTTT. Amino acids: CASSEEVAGGRDTQYF.

The chain is built from TRBV6-1 and TRBJ1-5, with D possibly TRBD1 on 5 matching bases. CDR1 and CDR2 from the germline V gene are MNHNS and SASEGT. The CDR3 extends over 15 amino acids. Between the trimmed V and J ends, which lost 4 bases and 0 bases, there was a span of 10 bases. The DNA of the CDR3 is TGTGCCAGCAGTGGACAGACCAATAGCAATCAGCCCCAGCATTTT. Residues: CASSGQTNSNQPQHF.

The rearrangement links TRBV19 to TRBJ2-3; 10 nucleotides agree with TRBD2. From germline, CDR1 is LNHDA and CDR2 SQIVND (reference sequence). The ends lost 6 bases at V and 2 bases at J; junction bases unmatched: 5. This CDR3 has 15 residues. CDR3 bases: TGTGCCAGTAGCCCCCTAGCGGGGGCCACAGATACGCAGTATTTT. Protein sequence: CASSPLAGATDTQYF.

In this sample, this clone turned up a few times. The V call is TRBV19, the J call TRBJ1-5; the D is unclear. CDR3 length equals 13 residues. Germline CDR1 is LNHDA and CDR2 is SQIVND (reference sequence). V lost 2 bases, J lost 4 bases, and 6 bases lay in between. The CDR3 bases are TGTGCCAGTAGTATACAGAAGAATCAGCCCCAGCATTTT. Its translation: CASSIQKNQPQHF.

J is TRBJ1-1 and V is TRBV2; 8 nucleotides agree with TRBD1. The length of the CDR3 is 20 residues. The germline V gene has CDR1 SNHLY and CDR2 FYNNEI. V was clipped by 2 bases and J by 5 bases; unmatched bases: 22. The CDR3 region is CASSEPPDPDPSGGGTEAFF. In DNA form, the CDR3 reads TGTGCCAGCAGTGAACCCCCCGACCCCGACCCTTCAGGGGGCGGGACTGAAGCTTTCTTT.

This clone was seen a handful of times. This sequence joins TRBV13 and TRBJ2-5; possibly TRBD1 for D (6 bases). CDR3 length: 16 residues. V shed 6 bases and J shed 0 bases, with 17 bases lying between them. CDR1 and CDR2 from the germline V gene are PRHDT and FYEKMQ (reference sequence). CDR3 sequence reads: CASSQGQRKYQETQYF. CDR3 bases: TGTGCCAGCAGTCAGGGGCAGCGGAAGTACCAAGAGACCCAGTACTTC.

The chain combines TRBV11-2 with TRBJ2-7, with a tentative D call TRBD1 (5 bases). There are 12 residues in the CDR3. The V and J ends lost 2 bases and 5 bases respectively, with 7 bases between them. CDR1 is SGHAT, CDR2 FQNNGV, per germline. CDR3 residues: CASSLNRNEQYF. For the CDR3, the DNA is TGTGCCAGCAGCTTAAACAGGAACGAGCAGTACTTC.